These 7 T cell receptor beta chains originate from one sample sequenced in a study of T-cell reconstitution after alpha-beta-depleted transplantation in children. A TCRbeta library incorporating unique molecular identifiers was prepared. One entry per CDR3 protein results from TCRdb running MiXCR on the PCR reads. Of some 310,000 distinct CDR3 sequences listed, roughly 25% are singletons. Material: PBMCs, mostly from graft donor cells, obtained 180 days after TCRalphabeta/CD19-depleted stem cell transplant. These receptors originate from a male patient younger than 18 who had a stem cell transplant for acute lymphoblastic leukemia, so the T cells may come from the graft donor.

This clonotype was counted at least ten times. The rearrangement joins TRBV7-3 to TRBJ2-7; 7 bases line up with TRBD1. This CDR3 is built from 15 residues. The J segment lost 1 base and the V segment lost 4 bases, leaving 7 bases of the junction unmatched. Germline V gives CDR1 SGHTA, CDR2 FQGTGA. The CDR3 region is CASSYRGGPSYEQYF. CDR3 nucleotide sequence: TGTGCCAGCAGCTACAGGGGCGGTCCTTCCTACGAGCAGTACTTC. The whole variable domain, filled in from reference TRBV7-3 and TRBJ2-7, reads GAGVSQTPSNKVTEKGKYVELRCDPISGHTALYWYRQSLGQGPEFLIYFQGTGAADDSGLPNDRFFAVRPEGSVSTLKIQRTERGDSAVYLCASSYRGGPSYEQYFGPGTRLTVT.

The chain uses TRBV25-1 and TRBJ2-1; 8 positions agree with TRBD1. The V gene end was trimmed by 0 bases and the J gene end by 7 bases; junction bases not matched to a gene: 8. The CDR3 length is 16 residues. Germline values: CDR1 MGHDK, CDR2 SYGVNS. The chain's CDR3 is CASSEYSQGARNEQFF. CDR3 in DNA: TGTGCCAGCAGTGAATACTCGCAGGGGGCGCGAAATGAGCAGTTCTTC. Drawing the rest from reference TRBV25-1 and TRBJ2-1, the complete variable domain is EADIYQTPRYLVIGTGKKITLECSQTMGHDKMYWYQQDPGMELHLIHYSYGVNSTEKGDLSSESTVSRIRTEHFPLTLESARPSHTSQYLCASSEYSQGARNEQFFGPGTRLTVL.

The CDR3 protein is CAIYSGGKYNEQFF. CDR3 in DNA: TGTGCCATCTATAGCGGAGGAAAGTACAATGAGCAGTTCTTC. This chain joins TRBV6-4 and TRBJ2-1; maybe TRBD2 (6 bases). The CDR3 has 14 amino acids. V gave up 10 bases and J gave up 4 bases, with 17 bases separating them. From germline, CDR1 is MRHNA and CDR2 SNTAGT.

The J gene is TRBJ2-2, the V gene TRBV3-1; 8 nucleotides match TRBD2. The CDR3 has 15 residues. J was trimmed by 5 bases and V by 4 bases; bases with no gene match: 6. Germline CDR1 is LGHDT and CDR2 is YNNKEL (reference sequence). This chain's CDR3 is CASSPTSVKTGELFF. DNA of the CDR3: TGTGCCAGCAGCCCGACTAGCGTTAAAACCGGGGAGCTGTTTTTT.

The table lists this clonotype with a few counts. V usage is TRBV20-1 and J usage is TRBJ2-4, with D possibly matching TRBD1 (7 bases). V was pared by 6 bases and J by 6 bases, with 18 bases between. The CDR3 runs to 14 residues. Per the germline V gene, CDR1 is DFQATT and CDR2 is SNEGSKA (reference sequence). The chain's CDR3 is CSAPQGGYGNIQYF. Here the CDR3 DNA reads TGCAGTGCACCTCAGGGGGGTTACGGAAACATTCAGTACTTC.

CDR3 sequence reads: CSARVGLAVTDTQYF. As DNA, the CDR3 is TGCAGTGCTAGAGTGGGACTAGCGGTCACAGATACGCAGTATTTT. The V and J genes are TRBV20-1 and TRBJ2-3; 11 nucleotides match TRBD2. The ends lost 1 base at V and 2 bases at J; junction bases unmatched: 2. CDR1 DFQATT and CDR2 SNEGSKA come from the germline V gene (reference sequence). The CDR3 loop spans 15 amino acids.

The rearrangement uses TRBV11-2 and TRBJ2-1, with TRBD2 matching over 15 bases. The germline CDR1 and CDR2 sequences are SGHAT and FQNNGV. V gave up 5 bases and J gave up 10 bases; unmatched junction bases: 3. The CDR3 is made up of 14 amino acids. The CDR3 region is CASSRTSGRGEQFF. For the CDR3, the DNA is TGTGCCAGCAGCCGGACTAGCGGGAGGGGGGAGCAGTTCTTC.